This is a list of T cell receptor beta chains from one sample in a study of shared clonotypes between healthy human individuals. Sequencing used immunoSEQ multiplex PCR; TCRdb keeps in-frame clones, though not all of them. The profile covers roughly 1 million clones, with around four fifths appearing a single time and 1.4% taken by the ten largest. The sample was memory CD4+ T cells sorted from blood. The receptors stem from a man younger than 35 in good health. Both conserved end residues are part of each CDR3. D genes are given only for firm matches. Part of the rows lack a size; the others show once, few, many or a class for expanded clones.

D: NA; size: NA; V: TRBV11-2; J: TRBJ2-1; DNA: TGTGCCAGCAGCTTAGAGCAGGGCCCCGAGCAGTTCTTC; CDR3: CASSLEQGPEQFF
D: NA; size: NA; V: TRBV6-6; J: TRBJ1-5; DNA: TGTGCCAGCAGACAGGACCTATATAGCAATCAGCCCCAGCATTTT; CDR3: CASRQDLYSNQPQHF
D: NA; size: NA; V: TRBV19; J: TRBJ1-6; DNA: TGTGCCGCCCGACCGGGTTGGGATTCACCCCTCCACTTT; CDR3: CAARPGWDSPLHF
D: NA; size: NA; V: TRBV29-1; J: TRBJ2-1; DNA: TGCAGCGTTGTTGGTGACAGCGCTTACAATGAGCAGTTCTTC; CDR3: CSVVGDSAYNEQFF
D: NA; size: NA; V: TRBV21-1; J: TRBJ2-4; DNA: TGTGCCAGCAGCAAAGCGGGACAGGGGCAAAACATTCAGTACTTC; CDR3: CASSKAGQGQNIQYF
D: NA; size: NA; V: TRBV5-4; J: TRBJ2-7; DNA: TGTGCCAGCAGAGGAACAGGGTCCGAGCAGTACTTC; CDR3: CASRGTGSEQYF
D: NA; size: NA; V: TRBV10-1; J: TRBJ1-3; DNA: TGCGCCACTACGGACGGGTTCGCTGGAAACACCATATATTTT; CDR3: CATTDGFAGNTIYF
D: NA; size: NA; V: TRBV30; J: TRBJ2-1; DNA: TGTGCCTGGGGCATAGGCGGCTCCTACAATGAGCAGTTCTTC; CDR3: CAWGIGGSYNEQFF
D: NA; size: once; V: TRBV18; J: TRBJ2-1; DNA: TGTGCCAGCCGGGACGACGGGGCCAATGAGCAGTTCTTC; CDR3: CASRDDGANEQFF
D: NA; size: once; V: TRBV29-1; J: TRBJ2-3; DNA: TGCAGCGTATCTCCTAGCGCCAGCACAGATACGCAGTATTTT; CDR3: CSVSPSASTDTQYF
D: NA; size: few; V: TRBV5-4; J: TRBJ1-2; DNA: TGTGCCAGCAGCTTGGACAGGCGGGATGGCTACACCTTC; CDR3: CASSLDRRDGYTF
D: TRBD2; size: NA; V: TRBV5-1; J: TRBJ2-7; DNA: TGCGCCAGCAGCTTGTCTAGCGGGGGGTACGAGCAGTACTTC; CDR3: CASSLSSGGYEQYF
D: NA; size: few; V: TRBV20-1; J: TRBJ2-2; DNA: TGCAGTGCTAGTAGGGCCGGGGAGCTGTTTTTT; CDR3: CSASRAGELFF
D: TRBD2; size: once; V: TRBV6-1; J: TRBJ2-1; DNA: TGTGCCAGCAGTGAGGTAGCGGGGTGGTACAATGAGCAGTTCTTC; CDR3: CASSEVAGWYNEQFF
D: NA; size: once; V: TRBV11-2; J: TRBJ2-7; DNA: TGTGCCAGCAGCTTAGAGGGTTCCGAGCAGTACTTC; CDR3: CASSLEGSEQYF
D: NA; size: few; V: TRBV30; J: TRBJ2-2; DNA: TGTGCCTGGAGCCCAGGGTTCGCCGGGGAGCTGTTTTTT; CDR3: CAWSPGFAGELFF
D: NA; size: NA; V: TRBV7-2; J: TRBJ2-2; DNA: TGTGCCAGCAGCCCGCGGGCCTATTTTAACACCGGGGAGCTGTTTTTT; CDR3: CASSPRAYFNTGELFF
D: NA; size: NA; V: TRBV6-5; J: TRBJ2-7; DNA: TGTGCCCACTTGGGGGCAACCTACGAGCAGTACTTC; CDR3: CAHLGATYEQYF
D: NA; size: NA; V: TRBV7-2; J: TRBJ2-5; DNA: TGTGCCAGCAGCTTAGCGACGGGAGTCGCGACCCAGTACTTC; CDR3: CASSLATGVATQYF
D: NA; size: NA; V: TRBV6-1; J: TRBJ2-1; DNA: TGTGCCAGCAGTGCCCGGGGCTTAGGCTACAATGAGCAGTTCTTC; CDR3: CASSARGLGYNEQFF
D: NA; size: NA; V: TRBV16; J: TRBJ2-5; DNA: TGTGCCAGCAGCCAATCCGCGGCTTCAGAGACCCAGTACTTC; CDR3: CASSQSAASETQYF
D: NA; size: NA; V: TRBV6-5; J: TRBJ2-6; DNA: TGTGCCAGCAGGTCTGGGGCCAACGTCCTGACTTTC; CDR3: CASRSGANVLTF
D: NA; size: NA; V: TRBV29-1; J: TRBJ2-2; DNA: TGCAGCGTTAGACTACAGGGCCCCGGGGAGCTGTTTTTT; CDR3: CSVRLQGPGELFF
D: NA; size: few; V: TRBV2; J: TRBJ2-2; DNA: TGTGCCAGCTGCGCCCGTGGCACCGGGGAGCTGTTTTTT; CDR3: CASCARGTGELFF
D: TRBD1; size: NA; V: TRBV25-1; J: TRBJ2-2; DNA: TGTGCCAGCAGGAGGGGGCACACCGGGGAGCTGTTTTTT; CDR3: CASRRGHTGELFF
D: NA; size: NA; V: TRBV21-1; J: TRBJ1-1; DNA: TGTGCCAGCAGCCCATCGGGACAGGGAGTTACTGAAGCTTTCTTT; CDR3: CASSPSGQGVTEAFF
D: NA; size: many; V: TRBV5-5; J: TRBJ1-5; DNA: TGTGCCAGCAGCTTGTTGTGGGATCAGCCCCAGCATTTT; CDR3: CASSLLWDQPQHF
D: NA; size: NA; V: TRBV4-3; J: TRBJ2-5; DNA: TGCGCCAGCAGCCAAGACTCCGGGGCACAAGAGACCCAGTACTTC; CDR3: CASSQDSGAQETQYF
D: NA; size: NA; V: TRBV6-6; J: TRBJ1-1; DNA: TGTGCCAGCAGTTACTCTAGGGAGACTGAAGCTTTCTTT; CDR3: CASSYSRETEAFF
D: NA; size: few; V: TRBV29-1; J: TRBJ1-1; DNA: TGCAGCGTTGGGACAGCCACTGAAGCTTTCTTT; CDR3: CSVGTATEAFF
D: NA; size: NA; V: TRBV30; J: TRBJ2-7; DNA: TGTGCCTCCGGAAGGGGGTGGGAGCAGTACTTC; CDR3: CASGRGWEQYF